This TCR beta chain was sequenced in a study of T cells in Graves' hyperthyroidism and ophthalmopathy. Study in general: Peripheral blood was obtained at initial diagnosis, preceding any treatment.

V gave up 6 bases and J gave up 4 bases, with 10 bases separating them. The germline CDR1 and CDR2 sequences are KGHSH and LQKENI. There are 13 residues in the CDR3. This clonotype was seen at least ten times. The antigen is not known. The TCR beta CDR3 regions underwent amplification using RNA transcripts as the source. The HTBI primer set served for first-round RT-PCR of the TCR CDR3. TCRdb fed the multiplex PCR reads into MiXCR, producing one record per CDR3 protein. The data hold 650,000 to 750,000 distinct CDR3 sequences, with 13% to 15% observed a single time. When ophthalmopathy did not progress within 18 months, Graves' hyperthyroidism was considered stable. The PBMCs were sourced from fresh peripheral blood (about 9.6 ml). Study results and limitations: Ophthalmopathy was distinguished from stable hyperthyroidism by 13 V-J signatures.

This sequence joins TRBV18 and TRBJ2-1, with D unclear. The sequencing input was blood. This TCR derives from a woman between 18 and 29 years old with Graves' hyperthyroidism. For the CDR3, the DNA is TGTGCCAGCTCGCCGGACGGATACAATGAGCAGTTCTTC. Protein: CASSPDGYNEQFF.